This T cell receptor (beta chain) was sequenced for a study of blood T cells in healthy people across ages (dated by TCRdb to 2014 to 2015). Regarding the complete study: Template switching captured roughly one uniquely barcoded TCR beta cDNA molecule per two T cells in model experiments. Using deep sequencing normalized with unique cDNA molecular identifiers, the study measured how TCR beta repertoire diversity changes with age. Donors were grouped into four age groups: young (average roughly 16 years), middle-aged (39), aged (approximately 67) and long-lived (less than 85). To avoid experimental bias, donors of different ages were randomly spread across the sequencing lanes. The study analyzed two additional independent replicas of 1 million unique cDNA reads from the same blood draw for two donors, one aged 18 to 30 and one aged 80 or older.

Preparation of the library involved 5' RACE. Sequencing used an Illumina HiSeq 2500. A second PCR of about 7 to 12 cycles was performed with a sample-barcoded 5' primer and a J-beta primer mix. Each TCR beta cDNA molecule received a unique molecular identifier from a template-switch 5' adaptor carrying 12 random nucleotides. Each sample yielded at least 3 million CDR3-containing paired-end reads. First-strand cDNA was synthesized from all RNA with the Mint cDNA synthesis kit, primed by a TRBC-specific oligonucleotide. Following uracil-DNA glycosylase treatment, all cDNA underwent a first 18-cycle PCR with the universal primers M1SS and BC2_uni_R. As for the original processing: Normalization of each sample was performed by random selection of 1 million high-quality reads, each carrying a distinct molecular identifier. Reads sharing molecular identifiers were discarded rather than binned into consensus sequences. MiTCR, run with a Q25 quality threshold and the strictest error-elimination algorithm, handled CDR3 identification, clonotype clustering and error correction. A nonparametric unseen species model using Euler transformation provided a lower-bound estimate of total TCR beta diversity. TCRdb passed the public sequencing reads through fastp at Q25 and MiXCR, retaining productive beta sequences. Entries are consolidated by CDR3 protein sequence, retaining the most common genes and DNA. What appears here as the V and J calls and clone size reflects TCRdb's work, not the paper's. Across this sample there are roughly 700,000 distinct CDR3 sequences, with approximately 49% seen only once. Around a third of the sample goes to the ten largest clones.

This clonotype was observed many times. Its cognate antigen has yet to be identified. No clone much larger than this one lies a single base away; base qualities are absent. Donors were about 36 systemically healthy Caucasian individuals from Russia aged roughly 6 to 100 years. Each donor gave ten milliliters of peripheral blood, collected into EDTA-treated Vacutainer tubes. Ficoll-Paque density-gradient centrifugation was used to isolate PBMCs, with at least 7 million per sample. Total RNA, at least 6 micrograms per sample, was extracted from PBMCs with Trizol reagent. Naive CD45RAhigh/CD27high T cell percentages were measured by flow cytometry on a PBMC aliquot from every donor. What the authors observed across the whole study: Bulk unsorted PBMC profiling prevented conclusive comparison of naive and antigen-experienced compartments. As age increased, observed TCR beta diversity per million T cells dropped in a roughly linear way, and a significant reduction was already evident by age 40. The CMV infection status of donors was not known, potentially confounding age-related changes in expanded clonotypes. Estimates of total diversity based on one million sequenced T cells were regarded as lower bounds and as underestimates. The percentage of naive T cells measured by flow cytometry correlated strongly with observed TCR beta diversity. Compared with the aged group, more naive CD4+ T cells, fewer expanded clones and increased TCR diversity were shown by the long-lived group, suggesting age selection.

The CDR3, cysteine through phenylalanine, is 20 amino acids long. Of all the DNA, just the CDR3 is kept, 60 bases in frame from base 1. In the germline V gene, CDR1 corresponds to MNHEY and CDR2 to SVGEGT. Cut back by 10 bases and 7 bases, the V and J ends lie 39 bases apart. The V and J segments used are TRBV6-2 or TRBV6-3 and TRBJ2-3; the D gene may be TRBD1 or TRBD2, since each aligns over 6 bases. This TCR derives from a woman in her sixties in good health. The sequenced material came from blood. The sequenced DNA: TGTGCCATCGCCCATTTTTCGTCGGGGGCGGGACCTCACCCTGGGTATACGCAGTATTTT. This encodes CAIAHFSSGAGPHPGYTQYF.